The rows below give T cell receptor beta chains drawn from one sample of a study of control samples from healthy donors and cancer patients. The assay was immunoSEQ multiplex PCR, and TCRdb's table has in-frame clones only and misses some. The repertoire consists of 90,000 to 100,000 clones, with roughly 80% occurring once and the leading ten covering over 30%. What was sequenced was PBMCs. These receptors all come from a man between 65 and 85 years old with lung cancer. Both conserved end residues are part of each CDR3. Fields, in order: D gene, V gene, clone size, CDR3 length, J gene, CDR3 DNA, CDR3 protein. D genes are given only for firm matches. Some rows have no size entry. The others give once, few or many, or a class for an expanded clone.

d_call: -
v_call: TRBV19
clone_size: -
cdr3_length: 15
j_call: TRBJ2-6
cdr3_nt: TGTGCCAGTACCCTACATCGCTCTGGGGCCAACGTCCTGACTTTC
cdr3_aa: CASTLHRSGANVLTF

d_call: TRBD2
v_call: TRBV18
clone_size: -
cdr3_length: 17
j_call: TRBJ2-3
cdr3_nt: TGTGCCAGCTCACCAAGGGCTAGCGGGGGGACCACAGATACGCAGTATTTT
cdr3_aa: CASSPRASGGTTDTQYF

d_call: -
v_call: TRBV5-8
clone_size: -
cdr3_length: 14
j_call: TRBJ1-6
cdr3_nt: TGTGCCAGCAGCTTGGCCTCCGGGGATTCACCCCTCCACTTT
cdr3_aa: CASSLASGDSPLHF

d_call: -
v_call: TRBV12-3/TRBV12-4
clone_size: -
cdr3_length: 12
j_call: TRBJ1-4
cdr3_nt: TGTGCCAGCAGTTTTGGCGCGGAAAAACTGTTTTTT
cdr3_aa: CASSFGAEKLFF

d_call: TRBD1
v_call: TRBV6-6
clone_size: -
cdr3_length: 14
j_call: TRBJ2-1
cdr3_nt: TGTGCCAGCAGCTCCCAGGGGGCGCTAAATGAGCAGTTCTTC
cdr3_aa: CASSSQGALNEQFF

d_call: TRBD1
v_call: TRBV7-9
clone_size: -
cdr3_length: 13
j_call: TRBJ2-1
cdr3_nt: TGTGCCAGCAGCGCGGACAGGAACAATGAGCAGTTCTTC
cdr3_aa: CASSADRNNEQFF

d_call: TRBD1
v_call: TRBV19
clone_size: -
cdr3_length: 14
j_call: TRBJ1-2
cdr3_nt: TGTGCCAGTAGTCTAACAGGGGGCGCGGGAGGCTACACCTTC
cdr3_aa: CASSLTGGAGGYTF

d_call: -
v_call: TRBV30
clone_size: -
cdr3_length: 14
j_call: TRBJ2-7
cdr3_nt: TGTGCCTGGAAACCCCCAAGGGACAACCCCGAGCAGTACTTC
cdr3_aa: CAWKPPRDNPEQYF

d_call: -
v_call: TRBV24-1
clone_size: -
cdr3_length: 13
j_call: TRBJ1-5
cdr3_nt: TGTGCCACTCGGGGGTCTGCAGACCAGCCCCAGCATTTT
cdr3_aa: CATRGSADQPQHF

d_call: -
v_call: TRBV14
clone_size: -
cdr3_length: 13
j_call: TRBJ1-1
cdr3_nt: TGTGCCAGCAGCAACACAGGTCTAACTGAAGCTTTCTTT
cdr3_aa: CASSNTGLTEAFF

d_call: -
v_call: TRBV5-1
clone_size: -
cdr3_length: 14
j_call: TRBJ2-1
cdr3_nt: TGCGCCAGCAGCTTGGAGGGTCGCGACAATGAGCAGTTCTTC
cdr3_aa: CASSLEGRDNEQFF

d_call: -
v_call: TRBV4-2
clone_size: -
cdr3_length: 21
j_call: TRBJ2-6
cdr3_nt: TGTGCCAGCAGCCAAGTTTTGTCCCCCGGACAGCAATCCTCTGGGGCCAACGTCCTGACTTTC
cdr3_aa: CASSQVLSPGQQSSGANVLTF

d_call: TRBD2
v_call: TRBV28
clone_size: -
cdr3_length: 17
j_call: TRBJ2-1
cdr3_nt: TGTGCCAGCAGTCGGGGGACTAGCGGGGGCAGGCATTTTGAGCAGTTCTTC
cdr3_aa: CASSRGTSGGRHFEQFF

d_call: -
v_call: TRBV6-5
clone_size: -
cdr3_length: 16
j_call: TRBJ2-7
cdr3_nt: TGTGCCAGCAGTTACGAGTCGGGACGGAGCTCCTACGAGCAGTACTTC
cdr3_aa: CASSYESGRSSYEQYF

d_call: -
v_call: TRBV6-5
clone_size: -
cdr3_length: 13
j_call: TRBJ2-4
cdr3_nt: TGTGCCAGCAGTCGTGCGAGGGATAACATTCAGTACTTC
cdr3_aa: CASSRARDNIQYF

d_call: -
v_call: TRBV5-8
clone_size: -
cdr3_length: 14
j_call: TRBJ1-4
cdr3_nt: TGTGCCAGCAGCCCGACGGGGGGCGGGCTAAAACTGTTTTTT
cdr3_aa: CASSPTGGGLKLFF

d_call: -
v_call: TRBV27
clone_size: -
cdr3_length: 14
j_call: TRBJ1-2
cdr3_nt: TGTGCCAGCAGTTTAGGGGGGGCGTTCTATGGCTACACCTTC
cdr3_aa: CASSLGGAFYGYTF

d_call: TRBD1
v_call: TRBV11-2
clone_size: -
cdr3_length: 15
j_call: TRBJ1-2
cdr3_nt: TGTGCCAGCAGCTTAGAATGGACAGGCCTCTATGGCTACACCTTC
cdr3_aa: CASSLEWTGLYGYTF

d_call: -
v_call: TRBV7-9
clone_size: few
cdr3_length: 16
j_call: TRBJ2-3
cdr3_nt: TGTGCCAGCAGCTTAGTCAGCGTGACTCTCACAGATACGCAGTATTTT
cdr3_aa: CASSLVSVTLTDTQYF

d_call: TRBD1
v_call: TRBV7-9
clone_size: -
cdr3_length: 15
j_call: TRBJ1-2
cdr3_nt: TGTGCCAGCAGCTCACCGGGACAGGGGAACTATGGCTACACCTTC
cdr3_aa: CASSSPGQGNYGYTF

d_call: -
v_call: TRBV6-5
clone_size: -
cdr3_length: 13
j_call: TRBJ1-1
cdr3_nt: TGTGCCAGCAGCCGACAGGAGAACACTGAAGCTTTCTTT
cdr3_aa: CASSRQENTEAFF

d_call: -
v_call: TRBV10-2
clone_size: -
cdr3_length: 12
j_call: TRBJ1-1
cdr3_nt: TGCGCCAGCAGATTAATGAACACTGAAGCTTTCTTT
cdr3_aa: CASRLMNTEAFF

d_call: TRBD2
v_call: TRBV7-3
clone_size: -
cdr3_length: 15
j_call: TRBJ2-1
cdr3_nt: TGTGCCAGCAGCACTAGCGGGGGGAGTAATAATGAGCAGTTCTTC
cdr3_aa: CASSTSGGSNNEQFF

d_call: -
v_call: TRBV5-6
clone_size: -
cdr3_length: 14
j_call: TRBJ1-2
cdr3_nt: TGTGCCAGCAGCCCTGGGACGGTTTACTATGGCTACACCTTC
cdr3_aa: CASSPGTVYYGYTF

d_call: -
v_call: TRBV5-6
clone_size: -
cdr3_length: 13
j_call: TRBJ2-5
cdr3_nt: TGTGCCAGCAGCCCCCTGGTCGAAGAGACCCAGTACTTC
cdr3_aa: CASSPLVEETQYF

d_call: -
v_call: TRBV19
clone_size: -
cdr3_length: 15
j_call: TRBJ2-5
cdr3_nt: TGTGCCAGTAGTATAGGTAGGAGGGGCCAAGAGACCCAGTACTTC
cdr3_aa: CASSIGRRGQETQYF

d_call: TRBD2
v_call: TRBV29-1
clone_size: -
cdr3_length: 14
j_call: TRBJ2-7
cdr3_nt: TGCAGCGTTGACGGAGCGGGAAGCGCCTACGAGCAGTACTTC
cdr3_aa: CSVDGAGSAYEQYF

d_call: -
v_call: TRBV10-1
clone_size: -
cdr3_length: 14
j_call: TRBJ2-3
cdr3_nt: TGCGCCAGCAGTGATAAGGGGTTCTCAGATACGCAGTATTTT
cdr3_aa: CASSDKGFSDTQYF

d_call: TRBD1
v_call: TRBV5-6
clone_size: -
cdr3_length: 13
j_call: TRBJ1-2
cdr3_nt: TGTGCCAGCAGACAAGACAGGGACTATGGCTACACCTTC
cdr3_aa: CASRQDRDYGYTF

d_call: TRBD1
v_call: TRBV24-1
clone_size: once
cdr3_length: 14
j_call: TRBJ1-2
cdr3_nt: TGTGCCACCAGTGAGGGGACAGAAAACTATGGCTACACCTTC
cdr3_aa: CATSEGTENYGYTF

d_call: -
v_call: TRBV18
clone_size: once
cdr3_length: 16
j_call: TRBJ1-1
cdr3_nt: TGTGCCAGCTCACCGCTTACCGGGCCTCTGAACACTGAAGCTTTCTTT
cdr3_aa: CASSPLTGPLNTEAFF

d_call: TRBD1
v_call: TRBV5-4
clone_size: -
cdr3_length: 15
j_call: TRBJ2-7
cdr3_nt: TGTGCCAGCAGCAAGGACAGGGCACTAATTTACGAGCAGTACTTC
cdr3_aa: CASSKDRALIYEQYF

d_call: -
v_call: TRBV18
clone_size: -
cdr3_length: 14
j_call: TRBJ2-7
cdr3_nt: TGTGCCAGCTCGATTGCGGCGAATGACTACGAGCAGTACTTC
cdr3_aa: CASSIAANDYEQYF

d_call: TRBD1
v_call: TRBV24-1
clone_size: -
cdr3_length: 13
j_call: TRBJ2-4
cdr3_nt: TGTGCCACCAGCCGGACAGGGAGGCACATTCAGTACTTC
cdr3_aa: CATSRTGRHIQYF

d_call: TRBD1
v_call: TRBV10-1
clone_size: -
cdr3_length: 16
j_call: TRBJ1-1
cdr3_nt: TGCGCCAGCAGCGATCTTAGGACAGGGAAAAGCACTGAAGCTTTCTTT
cdr3_aa: CASSDLRTGKSTEAFF

d_call: -
v_call: TRBV2
clone_size: -
cdr3_length: 14
j_call: TRBJ1-5
cdr3_nt: TGTGCCAGCAGTGACAGTAGGGTGAGTCAGCCCCAGCATTTT
cdr3_aa: CASSDSRVSQPQHF

d_call: TRBD2
v_call: TRBV11-2
clone_size: -
cdr3_length: 17
j_call: TRBJ2-2
cdr3_nt: TGTGCCAGCAGCTTAGCGCCTAGCGGGGGGCCCACCGGGGAGCTGTTTTTT
cdr3_aa: CASSLAPSGGPTGELFF

d_call: TRBD2
v_call: TRBV24-1
clone_size: -
cdr3_length: 13
j_call: TRBJ2-3
cdr3_nt: TGTGCCACCGGAACTAGCGGGTTAGATACGCAGTATTTT
cdr3_aa: CATGTSGLDTQYF

d_call: -
v_call: TRBV6-5
clone_size: -
cdr3_length: 14
j_call: TRBJ1-5
cdr3_nt: TGTGCCAGCAGTTCCCCCAGGGAAGATCAGCCCCAGCATTTT
cdr3_aa: CASSSPREDQPQHF

d_call: TRBD1
v_call: TRBV6-6
clone_size: -
cdr3_length: 13
j_call: TRBJ1-5
cdr3_nt: TGTGCCAGCAGTAGGGACAGGGGGGAGCCCCAGCATTTT
cdr3_aa: CASSRDRGEPQHF

d_call: -
v_call: TRBV19
clone_size: -
cdr3_length: 14
j_call: TRBJ2-3
cdr3_nt: TGTGCCAGTAGTATAAGGGCTCAACAGGATACGCAGTATTTT
cdr3_aa: CASSIRAQQDTQYF

d_call: -
v_call: TRBV10-2
clone_size: -
cdr3_length: 11
j_call: TRBJ1-1
cdr3_nt: TGCGCCAGCAGTGAGGGGTTGGGCGCTTTCTTT
cdr3_aa: CASSEGLGAFF

d_call: TRBD2
v_call: TRBV6-5
clone_size: -
cdr3_length: 15
j_call: TRBJ2-1
cdr3_nt: TGTGCCACCCATTCCGGGGGGGTTTCCTACAATGAGCAGTTCTTC
cdr3_aa: CATHSGGVSYNEQFF

d_call: -
v_call: TRBV4-1
clone_size: -
cdr3_length: 14
j_call: TRBJ1-5
cdr3_nt: TGCGCCAGCAGCCCCAGTTATAGCAATCAGCCCCAGCATTTT
cdr3_aa: CASSPSYSNQPQHF

d_call: -
v_call: TRBV18
clone_size: once
cdr3_length: 16
j_call: TRBJ1-5
cdr3_nt: TGTGCCAGCTCACTTTCGGCCGGGAGGAGCAATCAGCCCCAGCATTTT
cdr3_aa: CASSLSAGRSNQPQHF

d_call: -
v_call: TRBV3-1/TRBV3-2
clone_size: -
cdr3_length: 16
j_call: TRBJ1-5
cdr3_nt: TGTGCCAGCAGCCAAGCAGGGTCCGGCTCAGGGCAGCCCCAGCATTTT
cdr3_aa: CASSQAGSGSGQPQHF

d_call: TRBD1
v_call: TRBV7-2
clone_size: -
cdr3_length: 16
j_call: TRBJ1-1
cdr3_nt: TGTGCCAGCAGCCTAGAATCCAGGGGGCGAAAGACTGAAGCTTTCTTT
cdr3_aa: CASSLESRGRKTEAFF

d_call: TRBD1
v_call: TRBV19
clone_size: -
cdr3_length: 16
j_call: TRBJ1-2
cdr3_nt: TGTGCCAGTAGTTCGGGCCGGGACAGATGGGTCTATGGCTACACCTTC
cdr3_aa: CASSSGRDRWVYGYTF

d_call: -
v_call: TRBV10-1
clone_size: -
cdr3_length: 13
j_call: TRBJ2-1
cdr3_nt: TGCGCCAGCAGTGAGTCGCCAGGGAATGAGCAGTTCTTC
cdr3_aa: CASSESPGNEQFF

d_call: -
v_call: TRBV5-8
clone_size: -
cdr3_length: 14
j_call: TRBJ2-2
cdr3_nt: TGTGCCAGCCGGGGTTTTTTGAACACCGGGGAGCTGTTTTTT
cdr3_aa: CASRGFLNTGELFF

d_call: -
v_call: TRBV7-9
clone_size: -
cdr3_length: 14
j_call: TRBJ1-6
cdr3_nt: TGTGCCAGCAGCCGACCGGAGGGAAATTCACCCCTCCACTTT
cdr3_aa: CASSRPEGNSPLHF

d_call: -
v_call: TRBV12-3/TRBV12-4
clone_size: -
cdr3_length: 11
j_call: TRBJ2-2
cdr3_nt: TGTGCCAGCAGTTTACCTGGGGAGCTGTTTTTT
cdr3_aa: CASSLPGELFF

d_call: -
v_call: TRBV7-9
clone_size: -
cdr3_length: 15
j_call: TRBJ2-1
cdr3_nt: TGTGCCAGCAGCTTTTCTATGACCGACGGGACAACGCAGTTCTTC
cdr3_aa: CASSFSMTDGTTQFF

d_call: -
v_call: TRBV5-1
clone_size: -
cdr3_length: 15
j_call: TRBJ2-3
cdr3_nt: TGCGCCAGCAGCTTGGGCGGGTATCGCACAGATACGCAGTATTTT
cdr3_aa: CASSLGGYRTDTQYF

d_call: TRBD1
v_call: TRBV2
clone_size: -
cdr3_length: 14
j_call: TRBJ1-1
cdr3_nt: TGTGCCAGCAGTCGACAGGGAGTGAGGACTGAAGCTTTCTTT
cdr3_aa: CASSRQGVRTEAFF

d_call: -
v_call: TRBV29-1
clone_size: -
cdr3_length: 12
j_call: TRBJ2-7
cdr3_nt: TGCAGCGTCGGCCCGGAATTTTACGAGCAGTACTTC
cdr3_aa: CSVGPEFYEQYF

d_call: -
v_call: TRBV7-9
clone_size: -
cdr3_length: 15
j_call: TRBJ2-1
cdr3_nt: TGTGCCAGCAGCCCCTCCGCAAAGGGCGGCATGGGGCAGTTCTTC
cdr3_aa: CASSPSAKGGMGQFF